Each of the 12 T cell receptor beta chains below was sequenced from the same sample in a study of T-cell memory formation after mild COVID-19 (dated by TCRdb to the early 2020s). Library preparation was by 5' RACE. The instrument given in TCRdb is Illumina NovaSeq 6000. TCRdb handled the public reads itself, with Q25 trimming in fastp and clone calling in MiXCR, and kept productive beta chains. Entries that share a CDR3 protein sequence are merged under the most common genes and DNA. Present in this sample are hundreds of thousands of distinct CDR3 sequences, roughly an eighth of which were seen just once. The top ten clonotypes cover about 20% of the sample. The specimen sequenced was PBMCs or a T cell subset sorted from them (not recorded which). These receptors came from a man aged 18 to 30 who had mild COVID-19 (a few samples of this study predate the infection). The sample titles of this study are shuffled in the database, so cell type and time point are left out; the donor was told from shared clones.

A word on this clonotype: The junction does not match germline at one end; this may be a read error. The chain employs TRBV5-1 and TRBJ1-6; TRBD1 agrees at 7 bases. Germline loops: CDR1 SGHRS, CDR2 YFSETQ. The CDR3 runs 17 residues. This chain's CDR3 is CASTLSGTGQTNSPLHF. In DNA form, the CDR3 reads TGCGCCAGCACCTTGAGTGGTACGGGACAGACTAATTCACCCCTCCACTTT.

This clonotype was observed at least ten times. The rearrangement links TRBV20-1 to TRBJ2-1, with TRBD1 matching over 7 bases. This CDR3 is 15 amino acids long. After removal of 0 bases from V and 7 bases from J, the junction contained 9 bases not matched to a gene. Germline V gene lookup returns CDR1 DFQATT and CDR2 SNEGSKA (reference sequence). The CDR3, as DNA: TGCAGTGCTAGAGACACGACAGGGAGACGGAATGAGCAGTTCTTC. This gives the protein CSARDTTGRRNEQFF.

The V gene is TRBV4-1, the J gene TRBJ2-3; D remains unclear. This CDR3 contains 15 residues. The V end lost 4 bases, the J end lost 1 base, and 12 bases lay between the germline ends. Germline V gives CDR1 MGHRA, CDR2 YSYEKL. The CDR3 region has the DNA TGCGCCAGCAGCCCATACGGATTTGGCACAGATACGCAGTATTTT. Protein product: CASSPYGFGTDTQYF.

The genes are TRBV30 and TRBJ2-7, with D possibly TRBD2 on 5 matching bases. CDR1 GTSNPN and CDR2 SVGIG come from the germline V gene (reference sequence). Trimming left V 3 bases short and J 7 bases short, with 19 bases between. The CDR3 sequence is 14 residues long. The CDR3 coding sequence is TGTGCCTGGAGCAGCGGTTTAGGACCGGGAGAGCAGTACTTC. Its translation is CAWSSGLGPGEQYF.

The sample holds many counts of this clonotype. Its ends do not fully match the called genes, so a read error is possible. The chain combines TRBV5-1 with TRBJ1-1, with D perhaps matching TRBD1 (6 bases). The CDR3 consists of 13 residues. CDR1 and CDR2 (germline): SGHRS, YFSETQ. Here the CDR3 reads CASSPTGNTEAFF. Written as DNA, the CDR3 is TGTGCCAGCAGCCCGACAGGGAACACTGAAGCTTTCTTT. Drawing the rest from reference TRBV5-1 and TRBJ1-1, the complete variable domain is KAGVTQTPRYLIKTRGQQVTLSCSPISGHRSVSWYQQTPGQGLQFLFEYFSETQRNKGNFPGRFSGRQFSNSRSEMNVSTLELGDSALYLCASSPTGNTEAFFGQGTRLTVV.

The rearrangement uses TRBV28 and TRBJ2-7; tentatively, D is TRBD1 (5 bases). The CDR3 consists of 13 residues. Trimming left V 2 bases short and J 2 bases short, with 7 bases between. Germline CDR1 and CDR2: MDHEN and SYDVKM. This CDR3 reads CASSLTGPYEQYV. DNA for the CDR3: TGTGCCAGCAGTTTAACAGGTCCCTACGAGCAGTACGTC.

The rearrangement joins TRBV27 to TRBJ2-5, with D perhaps given as TRBD1 or TRBD2 (6 bases each). Germline V gene sequence: CDR1 MNHEY, CDR2 SMNVEV (reference sequence). This CDR3 region has 14 residues. V shed 2 bases and J shed 2 bases, with 9 bases lying between them. The CDR3 spells CASSLQGRQETQYF. The CDR3 bases are TGTGCCAGCAGTTTACAGGGGAGGCAAGAGACCCAGTACTTC.

This clonotype was observed a few times. This chain joins TRBV4-3 and TRBJ2-1; no clear D gene. With 2 bases removed from V and 4 bases from J, the gap between germline ends came to 6 bases. CDR3 length: 13 amino acids. Germline V gene lookup returns CDR1 LGHNA and CDR2 YSLEER. CDR3 in amino acids: CASSQLIYNEQFF. CDR3 DNA sequence: TGCGCCAGCAGCCAATTGATATACAATGAGCAGTTCTTC.

J is TRBJ1-1 and V is TRBV12-3 or TRBV12-4; D gene uncertain. V was trimmed by 4 bases and J by 9 bases, leaving 9 bases between them. The CDR3 runs to 11 residues. Written as DNA, the CDR3 is TGTGCCAGCAGTTATTGGATCCAAGCTTTCTTT. This gives the protein CASSYWIQAFF.

This clonotype was observed a handful of times. V and J are TRBV5-1 and TRBJ2-2; D is possibly TRBD1 (6 bases). There are 15 residues in the CDR3. V lost 4 bases and J 5 bases, leaving 15 bases between the germline ends. Germline loops: CDR1 SGHRS, CDR2 YFSETQ. In DNA, the CDR3 is TGCGCCAGCAGCGCTACAGGGCTTCTGACCGGGGAGCTGTTTTTT. Amino acids: CASSATGLLTGELFF.

This chain joins TRBV7-9 and TRBJ2-3, with 13 bases fitting TRBD2. Germline V gives CDR1 SEHNR, CDR2 FQNEAQ (reference sequence). The J segment lost 7 bases and the V segment lost 6 bases, leaving 13 bases of the junction unmatched. The CDR3 is made up of 17 amino acids. CDR3 sequence (DNA): TGTGCCAGCAGATCTACTAGCGGGGGGGCCACGACAAATACGCAGTATTTT. This translates into CASRSTSGGATTNTQYF.

This clonotype was counted a few times. This sequence joins TRBV20-1 and TRBJ2-4; TRBD2 matches 10 bases. The J segment lost 12 bases and the V segment lost 3 bases, leaving 20 bases of the junction unmatched. Germline lookup yields CDR1 DFQATT and CDR2 SNEGSKA (reference sequence). CDR3 length: 17 amino acids. CDR3 nucleotide sequence: TGCAGTGCTAGTGACGGGTTAGCGGGGGGACGGGAGCGCGCTCAGTACTTC. Translated, it gives CSASDGLAGGRERAQYF.